Given below is one T cell receptor (beta chain) in context. The antigen is undetermined. The data originate from a study of T cells after yellow fever vaccination. Overall study context: Preparing low-cell-number fractions relied on SMART-Seq v4 Ultra Low Input.

Deletions cut 10 bases from V and 4 bases from J, with 11 bases between. CDR3 length equals 13 residues. Germline V gives CDR1 MNHEY, CDR2 SVGAGI. Study-wide results and limits: Most clones from primary vaccination resurfaced after the booster (under 97% CD4, around 89% CD8). Only a minor proportion of clonotypes was detected across both CD4 and CD8 compartments.

Universal primer sites and UMIs were introduced during 5'RACE template-switching synthesis of TCR cDNA. TCRdb analysed the 5' RACE reads with MiXCR anew, one entry per CDR3 protein. The sample carries 300,000 to 400,000 distinct CDR3 sequences, 9.5% to 15% recorded once. This clonotype was sampled from a man aged 18 to 35 who received the YFV17D yellow fever vaccine. The rearrangement uses TRBV6-5 and TRBJ2-6; no clear D. This specimen consisted of CD4+ T cells sorted from PBMCs, obtained 15 days after the yellow fever booster vaccination. CDR3 nucleotide sequence: TGTGCCACCACCGCTACCGGGGCCAACGTCCTGACTTTC. Protein product: CATTATGANVLTF.